What follows are 30 T cell receptor beta chains derived from one specimen sequenced in a study of shared clonotypes between healthy human individuals. Data came from immunoSEQ multiplex PCR; TCRdb stores just in-frame clones and leaves some out. The sample carries 1 million to 1.3 million clones, 75% to 80% recorded once. The specimen sequenced was memory CD4+ T cells from PBMCs. Subset here: CD45RA-negative fraction. The receptors come from a man between 18 and 35 years old in good health. Some clones in this sample may be carry-over from other donors' samples.

This clone occurred a few times. The rearrangement joins TRBV20-1 to TRBJ2-3; D ambiguous. The germline CDR1 and CDR2 sequences are DFQATT and SNEGSKA (reference sequence). The CDR3 length is 11 residues. V gave up 6 bases and J gave up 5 bases, with 9 bases separating them. The CDR3 is CSAVGEDTQYF. CDR3 nucleotide sequence: TGCAGTGCCGTCGGCGAAGATACGCAGTATTTT.

J is TRBJ2-7 and V is TRBV7-8, with D hard to call. This CDR3 contains 15 residues. V was clipped by 2 bases and J by 6 bases, with 17 bases between them. The germline V gene has CDR1 SGHVS and CDR2 FQNEAQ. The CDR3 spells CASSLYLSAEREQYF. The DNA of the CDR3 is TGTGCCAGCAGCTTATACCTCTCCGCAGAGCGCGAGCAGTACTTC.

V is TRBV9 and J is TRBJ1-2; D call uncertain. Between the trimmed V and J ends, which lost 5 bases and 4 bases, there was a span of 15 bases. Per the germline V gene, CDR1 is SGDLS and CDR2 is YYNGEE. This CDR3 has 14 amino acids. The CDR3 spells CASSDRVGSYGYTF. CDR3 DNA: TGTGCCAGCAGTGATCGAGTGGGGAGCTATGGCTACACCTTC.

The chain couples TRBV28 to TRBJ1-2, with D possibly matching TRBD1 (6 bases). The CDR3 sequence is 15 residues long. Trimming pared 6 bases from V and 4 bases from J, leaving 18 bases between. Germline CDR1 reads MDHEN; CDR2 reads SYDVKM. The CDR3 spells CASSQGRGRSYGYTF. The CDR3 region has the DNA TGTGCCAGCAGCCAAGGCCGGGGGCGCAGCTATGGCTACACCTTC.

The chain has TRBV5-1 and TRBJ1-4, with D tentatively TRBD1 (5 bases). Germline V gene data show CDR1 as SGHRS and CDR2 as YFSETQ. The CDR3 contains 14 residues. The V gene lost 3 bases and the J gene lost 1 base, with 7 bases spanning the gap. CDR3 sequence: CASSYGGTNEKLFF. The CDR3, as DNA: TGCGCCAGCAGCTATGGGGGAACTAATGAAAAACTGTTTTTT.

The chain couples TRBV27 to TRBJ1-1, with D possibly TRBD1 on 5 matching bases. Trimming left V 8 bases short and J 6 bases short, with 25 bases between. There are 16 residues in the CDR3. CDR1 is MNHEY and CDR2 is SMNVEV in the germline V gene (reference sequence). Here the CDR3 DNA reads TGTGCCAGCCAACTATGGGGGGGAACCCCTCGGGCTGAAGCTTTCTTT. It yields the protein CASQLWGGTPRAEAFF.

In nucleotides, the CDR3 is TGCGCCAGCAGCGGGGGACTAGGGACCCCAGAGACCCAGTACTTC. This gives the protein CASSGGLGTPETQYF. The rearrangement links TRBV5-1 to TRBJ2-5; 8 nucleotides line up with TRBD2. Per germline, CDR1 SGHRS and CDR2 YFSETQ. This CDR3 is built from 15 residues. V gave up 4 bases and J gave up 4 bases; unmatched junction bases: 9.

V gene TRBV28 combines with J gene TRBJ1-5, with D hard to call. Germline CDR1 reads MDHEN; CDR2 reads SYDVKM. This CDR3 region has 12 residues. V was shortened by 6 bases and J by 6 bases, with 9 bases between the two germline ends. The CDR3 sequence is CASSQDIQPQHF. The CDR3 region has the DNA TGTGCCAGCAGCCAAGACATTCAGCCCCAGCATTTT.

This chain joins TRBV6-5 and TRBJ1-6; D is unresolved. Between the trimmed V and J ends, which lost 0 bases and 8 bases, there was a span of 14 bases. The CDR3 runs 16 residues. Germline loops: CDR1 MNHEY, CDR2 SVGAGI. Written as DNA, the CDR3 is TGTGCCAGCAGTTACTCCGGCGGTACGGGAGATTCACCCCTCCACTTT. It codes for CASSYSGGTGDSPLHF.

J is TRBJ2-5 and V is TRBV7-9; D remains ambiguous. Germline CDR1 is SEHNR and CDR2 is FQNEAQ (reference sequence). CDR3 length: 13 residues. Trimming shortened V by 2 bases and J by 1 base, and 5 bases separated the two germline ends. The CDR3 sequence is CASSLQAQETQYF. The CDR3 bases are TGTGCCAGCAGCTTACAGGCCCAAGAGACCCAGTACTTC. The full variable domain, rest sourced from reference TRBV7-9 and TRBJ2-5, is DTGVSQNPRHKITKRGQNVTFRCDPISEHNRLYWYRQTLGQGPEFLTYFQNEAQLEKSRLLSDRFSAERPKGSFSTLEIQRTEQGDSAMYLCASSLQAQETQYFGPGTRLLVL.

This clone was detected a few times. The chain employs TRBV28 and TRBJ1-1, with D possibly matching TRBD1 (5 bases). Trimming cost V 3 bases and J 6 bases, with 11 bases left between them. Germline V gives CDR1 MDHEN, CDR2 SYDVKM. This CDR3 is 13 amino acids long. The CDR3 nucleotides read TGTGCCAGCAGTTTTTGGGGGTACGCTGAAGCTTTCTTT. Translating gives CASSFWGYAEAFF.

In this sample, this clone turned up many times. The genes are TRBV28 and TRBJ2-7; the match to TRBD2 covers 16 bases. This CDR3 is 14 amino acids long. Germline V gene lookup returns CDR1 MDHEN and CDR2 SYDVKM. J gave up 5 bases and V 10 bases, and 5 bases lay outside the gene matches. The CDR3 spells CATTGTSGRDEQYF. The CDR3 DNA reads TGTGCCACCACGGGGACTAGCGGGAGGGACGAGCAGTACTTC.

This chain connects TRBV9 to TRBJ2-2; no firm D call. Trimming stripped 3 bases from V and 2 bases from J, with 8 bases between. CDR3 length equals 14 residues. In germline, CDR1 is SGDLS, CDR2 YYNGEE. The CDR3 nucleotides are TGTGCCAGCAGCGAGCGCGGAAACACCGGGGAGCTGTTTTTT. It encodes CASSERGNTGELFF. The whole variable domain, filled in from reference TRBV9 and TRBJ2-2, reads DSGVTQTPKHLITATGQRVTLRCSPRSGDLSVYWYQQSLDQGLQFLIQYYNGEERAKGNILERFSAQQFPDLHSELNLSSLELGDSALYFCASSERGNTGELFFGEGSRLTVL.

The rearrangement uses TRBV7-2 and TRBJ2-2, with 13 bases that match TRBD2. Germline loops: CDR1 SGHTA, CDR2 FQGNSA. The trim removed 8 bases at V and 7 bases at J, leaving 7 bases unmatched. This CDR3 comprises 15 residues. The CDR3 coding sequence is TGTGCCAGCCTTAGGACTAGCGGGAGAATCGGGGAGCTGTTTTTT. Amino acids: CASLRTSGRIGELFF. Full variable domain (remainder filled in from reference TRBV7-2 and TRBJ2-2): GAGVSQSPSNKVTEKGKDVELRCDPISGHTALYWYRQSLGQGLEFLIYFQGNSAPDKSGLPSDRFSAERTGGSVSTLTIQRTQQEDSAVYLCASLRTSGRIGELFFGEGSRLTVL.

For the CDR3, the DNA is TGTGCCAGCAGCTCGCTCCCTGGGGCGGGAGGTGGGGAGCAGTACTTC. This sequence encodes CASSSLPGAGGGEQYF. The rearrangement links TRBV5-4 to TRBJ2-7; 8 bases match TRBD2. There are 16 residues in the CDR3. V dropped 3 bases and J dropped 7; count of bases not matched to a gene: 15. Germline CDR1 is SGHNT and CDR2 is YYREEE (reference sequence).

The V call is TRBV7-2, the J call TRBJ2-3, with unresolved D. CDR3 length: 12 amino acids. V lost 0 bases and J 8 bases, leaving 6 bases between the germline ends. Germline lookup yields CDR1 SGHTA and CDR2 FQGNSA. CDR3 nucleotide sequence: TGTGCCAGCAGCTTAGCCCCCGGTACGCAGTATTTT. This sequence encodes CASSLAPGTQYF.

This chain uses TRBV27 with TRBJ2-7; the match to TRBD1 covers 7 bases. V trimming: 6 bases; J trimming: 3 bases; junction bases outside the gene matches: 8. The germline V gene encodes CDR1 MNHEY and CDR2 SMNVEV (reference sequence). CDR3 length: 14 residues. This CDR3 reads CASRPTGVGYEQYF. The CDR3 DNA is TGTGCCAGCAGGCCAACAGGGGTAGGCTACGAGCAGTACTTC.

The chain employs TRBV5-6 and TRBJ2-7, with a possible D match to TRBD1 (6 bases). CDR3 length equals 14 residues. The V end was cut by 4 bases, the J end by 2 bases, with 13 bases between. Per germline, CDR1 SGHDT and CDR2 YYEEEE. The chain's CDR3 is CASSRKDRTYEQYF. The CDR3 nucleotides read TGTGCCAGCAGCCGAAAGGACAGAACCTACGAGCAGTACTTC.

This chain uses TRBV4-2 with TRBJ2-7; 12 nucleotides match TRBD2. Germline-derived CDR1 and CDR2 are LGHNA and YNFKEQ. This CDR3 has 18 residues. V lost 1 base and J lost 3; bases outside the gene matches: 10. The CDR3 region has the DNA TGTGCCAGCAGCCAAGTTGGACTAGCGGGGTTGGGGGGCTACGAGCAGTACTTC. Translating it yields CASSQVGLAGLGGYEQYF.

The rearrangement links TRBV19 to TRBJ2-4; D might be TRBD1 (6 bases). V gave up 4 bases and J gave up 2 bases, with 9 bases separating them. CDR1 and CDR2 from the germline V gene are LNHDA and SQIVND (reference sequence). The CDR3 extends over 14 amino acids. The CDR3 DNA reads TGTGCCAGTAGTAAGGACAGATCCAAAAACATTCAGTACTTC. This codes for CASSKDRSKNIQYF.

This clone occurred once. The V call is TRBV5-1, the J call TRBJ1-1; D is uncertain. Germline V gene data show CDR1 as SGHRS and CDR2 as YFSETQ. The CDR3 runs to 13 residues. The germline V and J ends were trimmed by 2 bases and 0 bases, with 5 bases remaining between them. This CDR3 reads CASSLPMNTEAFF. Here the CDR3 DNA reads TGCGCCAGCAGCTTACCCATGAACACTGAAGCTTTCTTT.

The V call is TRBV10-3, the J call TRBJ1-5, with D unresolved. V was shortened by 4 bases and J by 0 bases, with 19 bases between the two germline ends. Per the germline V gene, CDR1 is ENHRY and CDR2 is SYGVKD. The CDR3 is made up of 18 amino acids. The CDR3 DNA sequence: TGTGCCATCAGTGTGTGGCAGAGCCAGTACTATAGCAATCAGCCCCAGCATTTT. Amino acid sequence: CAISVWQSQYYSNQPQHF.

CDR3 residues: CASSLRAYEQYF. The CDR3 bases are TGTGCCAGCAGCTTACGAGCTTACGAGCAGTACTTC. The chain has TRBV11-2 and TRBJ2-7, with unresolved D. The CDR3 length is 12 residues. Germline V lookup: CDR1 SGHAT, CDR2 FQNNGV. The ends were cut back, 2 bases at V and 4 bases at J, with 6 bases in the middle.

This chain links TRBV28 with TRBJ2-3; maybe TRBD2 (5 bases). CDR1 and CDR2 (germline): MDHEN, SYDVKM. Between the trimmed V and J ends, which lost 6 bases and 8 bases, there was a span of 21 bases. The CDR3 extends over 15 amino acids. CDR3: CASSYDPVRAGTQYF. The CDR3 DNA follows: TGTGCCAGCAGCTACGATCCCGTCCGGGCGGGTACGCAGTATTTT.

The chain has TRBV28 and TRBJ1-2; 9 bases line up with TRBD1. Trimming cost V 5 bases and J 4 bases; bases outside gene matches: 5. The CDR3 runs 14 residues. CDR1 is MDHEN and CDR2 is SYDVKM in the germline V gene. In nucleotides, the CDR3 is TGTGCCAGCAGTCGGGACAGGGCGGGCTATGGCTACACCTTC. This codes for CASSRDRAGYGYTF.

The CDR3 is CASSRSVNEKLFF. The CDR3 DNA sequence: TGTGCCAGCAGTCGGAGCGTCAATGAAAAACTGTTTTTT. This sequence joins TRBV6-1 and TRBJ1-4, with unresolved D. Germline CDR1 MNHNS, CDR2 SASEGT. V lost 5 bases and J 5 bases, leaving 9 bases between the germline ends. The CDR3 covers 13 residues.

The CDR3 region is CASSPLAGAWNEQFF. The CDR3 nucleotides read TGTGCCAGCAGCCCTTTAGCGGGAGCGTGGAATGAGCAGTTCTTC. This rearrangement joins TRBV7-3 to TRBJ2-1, with 9 bases matching TRBD2. CDR1 and CDR2 from the germline V gene are SGHTA and FQGTGA. Unmatched junction bases numbered 9, after V lost 5 bases and J lost 7 bases. This CDR3 comprises 15 residues.

This chain links TRBV6-1 with TRBJ2-2; 9 bases are a match to TRBD2. The CDR3 sequence is 15 residues long. Trimming took 6 bases from V and 4 from J; bases not matched to a gene: 6. The V gene's germline CDR1 is MNHNS and CDR2 SASEGT. The CDR3 reads CASRATGLATGELFF. CDR3 nucleotide sequence: TGTGCCAGCAGAGCGACGGGACTAGCCACCGGGGAGCTGTTTTTT.

The chain combines TRBV7-7 with TRBJ2-1, with 12 bases identical to TRBD2. There are 16 residues in the CDR3. The J segment lost 3 bases and the V segment lost 3 bases, leaving 3 bases of the junction unmatched. Germline assignment: CDR1 SSHAT and CDR2 FNYEAQ (reference sequence). DNA of the CDR3: TGTGCCAGCAGCTTCGGACTAGCGGGGAACTACAATGAGCAGTTCTTC. This sequence encodes CASSFGLAGNYNEQFF.

The chain joins TRBV11-2 to TRBJ1-3, with 9 bases fitting TRBD1. The germline V gene encodes CDR1 SGHAT and CDR2 FQNNGV. V lost 4 bases, J lost 2 bases, and 3 bases stayed unmatched. The length of the CDR3 is 15 residues. The CDR3 protein is CASSSRDRAGNTIYF. Here the CDR3 DNA reads TGTGCCAGCAGCTCGAGGGACAGGGCTGGAAACACCATATATTTT.